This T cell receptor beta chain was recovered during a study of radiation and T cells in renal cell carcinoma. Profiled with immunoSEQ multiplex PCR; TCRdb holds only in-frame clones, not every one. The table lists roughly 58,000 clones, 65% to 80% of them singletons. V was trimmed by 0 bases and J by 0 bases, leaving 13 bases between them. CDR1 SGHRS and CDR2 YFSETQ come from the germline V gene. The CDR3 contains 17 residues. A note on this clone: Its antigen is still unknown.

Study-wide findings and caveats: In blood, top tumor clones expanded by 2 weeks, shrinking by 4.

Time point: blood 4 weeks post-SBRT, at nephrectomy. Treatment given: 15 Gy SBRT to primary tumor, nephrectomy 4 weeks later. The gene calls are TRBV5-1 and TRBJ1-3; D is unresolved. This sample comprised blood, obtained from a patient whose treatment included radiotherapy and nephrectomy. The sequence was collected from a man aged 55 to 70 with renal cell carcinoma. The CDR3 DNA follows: TGCGCCAGCAGCTTGGTCAGTCAGAGTGACTCTGGAAACACCATATATTTT. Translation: CASSLVSQSDSGNTIYF.